This T cell receptor (beta chain) was profiled in a study of T cells in Graves' hyperthyroidism and ophthalmopathy. The CDR3 length is 14 residues. V was clipped by 4 bases and J by 8 bases; unmatched bases: 5. The germline V gene has CDR1 SGHRS and CDR2 YFSETQ. Amplified TCR beta CDR3 regions derived from RNA transcripts. First-round RT-PCR of the TCR CDR3 relied on the HTBI primer set. TCRdb ran MiXCR on the multiplex PCR reads and lists one entry per CDR3 protein. The data show 700,000 or so distinct CDR3 sequences, roughly 14% seen once. The receptor comes from a woman aged 45-60 years with Graves' ophthalmopathy. The chain uses TRBV5-1 and TRBJ1-4, with 10 bases identical to TRBD1. The sequenced material came from blood. CDR3 sequence (DNA): TGCGCCAGCAGCCCCGGGGACAGGGGCGAAAAACTGTTTTTT. Translated, it gives CASSPGDRGEKLFF. Looking up the rest from reference TRBV5-1 and TRBJ1-4 gives the full variable domain: KAGVTQTPRYLIKTRGQQVTLSCSPISGHRSVSWYQQTPGQGLQFLFEYFSETQRNKGNFPGRFSGRQFSNSRSEMNVSTLELGDSALYLCASSPGDRGEKLFFGSGTQLSVL.